Shown below are 8 T cell receptor beta chains from a single sample sequenced in a study of OX40 agonist ivuxolimab in advanced cancers. Profiling relied on immunoSEQ multiplex PCR, and the TCRdb table lists in-frame clones only, not all of them. The table includes some 70,000 clones, 75% to 90% detected once. The source material was CD4+ or CD8+ T cells sorted from blood, sampled in a trial of the OX40 agonist ivuxolimab. The receptor source for this set is an adult with an advanced solid tumor such as melanoma, head and neck, liver or kidney cancer.

This chain links TRBV6-6 with TRBJ2-1; 10 positions agree with TRBD1. CDR3 length: 15 amino acids. With V trimmed by 6 bases and J by 6 bases, 8 bases remained unmatched. Germline V gene lookup returns CDR1 MNHNY and CDR2 SVGAGI (reference sequence). The chain's CDR3 is CASSKTGGASNEQFF. The CDR3 coding sequence is TGTGCCAGCAGCAAGACAGGGGGCGCCAGCAATGAGCAGTTCTTC.

In its sample, this clone was seen a few times. The gene calls are TRBV6-6 and TRBJ1-6; D might be TRBD1 (5 bases). Deletions cut 5 bases from V and 9 bases from J, with 8 bases between. The CDR3 runs 12 residues. CDR1 is MNHNY, CDR2 SVGAGI, per germline (reference sequence). CDR3 residues: CASSKTGSPLHF. In DNA form, the CDR3 reads TGTGCCAGCAGTAAAACAGGTTCACCCCTCCACTTT.

Notes on this clone: Other DNA sequences of this sample code for an identical CDR3. The chain has TRBV5-6 and TRBJ2-7, with a possible D match to TRBD1 (6 bases). Germline-derived CDR1 and CDR2 are SGHDT and YYEEEE. Trimming took off 6 bases at V and 4 bases at J, with 14 bases between the two ends. The CDR3 has 13 amino acids. CDR3 amino acids: CASTGARGYEQYF. The CDR3 DNA follows: TGTGCCAGCACCGGGGCGAGGGGGTACGAGCAGTACTTC.

The chain has TRBV19 and TRBJ2-6; 10 bases fit TRBD1. Trimming at V came to 7 bases and at J to 0 bases, leaving 9 bases not matched to a gene. There are 18 residues in the CDR3. Germline values: CDR1 LNHDA, CDR2 SQIVND (reference sequence). As DNA, the CDR3 is TGTGCCAGTATCATGACAGGGGGCATGAGCTCTGGGGCCAACGTCCTGACTTTC. This encodes CASIMTGGMSSGANVLTF.

This clone was counted a single time. The chain employs TRBV15 and TRBJ1-2; a weak D match, TRBD1 (6 bases). V gave up 0 bases and J gave up 8 bases, with 10 bases separating them. The CDR3 has 13 residues. In germline, CDR1 is LNHNV, CDR2 YYDKDF (reference sequence). CDR3 bases: TGTGCCACCAGCAGAGATAGGGGGGGAGGCTACACCTTC. Translated: CATSRDRGGGYTF. The whole variable domain, remainder taken from reference TRBV15 and TRBJ1-2, is DAMVIQNPRYQVTQFGKPVTLSCSQTLNHNVMYWYQQKSSQAPKLLFHYYDKDFNNEADTPDNFQSRRPNTSFCFLDIRSPGLGDTAMYLCATSRDRGGGYTFGSGTRLTVV.

The chain employs TRBV5-1 and TRBJ1-4; 10 nucleotides match TRBD1. V trimming: 7 bases; J trimming: 8 bases; junction bases outside the gene matches: 5. Germline V lookup: CDR1 SGHRS, CDR2 YFSETQ. This CDR3 region has 13 residues. The CDR3, as DNA: TGCGCCAGCTCCGGGACAGGGGTCGAAAAACTGTTTTTT. It encodes CASSGTGVEKLFF.

This clone was seen only once. The rearrangement joins TRBV15 to TRBJ1-4, with D maybe TRBD1 (5 bases). In germline, CDR1 is LNHNV, CDR2 YYDKDF (reference sequence). The CDR3 is made up of 14 amino acids. V shed 0 bases and J shed 5 bases, with 7 bases lying between them. CDR3 sequence (DNA): TGTGCCACCAGCAGAGATGGGGGGAATGAAAAACTGTTTTTT. It encodes CATSRDGGNEKLFF.

DNA of the CDR3: TGTGCCAGCAGCTTGAAACCGAACTCCTACGAGCAGTACTTC. It codes for CASSLKPNSYEQYF. This sequence joins TRBV5-6 and TRBJ2-7; no clear D gene. V was shortened by 1 base and J by 0 bases, with 8 bases between the two germline ends. The CDR3 is made up of 14 amino acids. Germline V gene lookup returns CDR1 SGHDT and CDR2 YYEEEE.